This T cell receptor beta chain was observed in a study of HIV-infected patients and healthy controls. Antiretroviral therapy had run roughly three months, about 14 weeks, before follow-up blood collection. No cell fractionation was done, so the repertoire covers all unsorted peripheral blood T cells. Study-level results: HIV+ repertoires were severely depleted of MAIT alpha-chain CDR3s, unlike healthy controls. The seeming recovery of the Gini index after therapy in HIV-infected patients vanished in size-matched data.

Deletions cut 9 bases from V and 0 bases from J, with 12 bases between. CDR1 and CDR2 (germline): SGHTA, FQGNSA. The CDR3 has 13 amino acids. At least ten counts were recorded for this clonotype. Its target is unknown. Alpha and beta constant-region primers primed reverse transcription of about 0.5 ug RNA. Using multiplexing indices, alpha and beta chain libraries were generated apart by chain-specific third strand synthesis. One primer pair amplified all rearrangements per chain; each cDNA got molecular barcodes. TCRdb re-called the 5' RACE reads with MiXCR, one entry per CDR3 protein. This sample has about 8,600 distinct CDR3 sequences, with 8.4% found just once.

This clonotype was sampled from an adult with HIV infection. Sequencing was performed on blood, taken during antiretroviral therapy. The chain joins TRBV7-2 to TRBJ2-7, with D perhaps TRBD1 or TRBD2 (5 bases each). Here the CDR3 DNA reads TGTGCCAGGCTCCGGGACCGCTCCTACGAGCAGTACTTC. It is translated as CARLRDRSYEQYF.